This is a list of T cell receptor beta chains from one sample in a study of T cells after yellow fever vaccination. TCRdb re-derived calls from the 5' RACE reads in MiXCR, one entry per CDR3 protein. The profile shows about 300,000 distinct CDR3 sequences, around 6.8% of them singletons. Specimen: PBMCs, collected roughly 47 days after the first yellow fever vaccination. The origin of the receptors is a man aged 18 to 30 who received the YFV17D yellow fever vaccine. The CDR3 runs from the conserved cysteine through the conserved F or W. A D gene is named only where the DNA matches it firmly. Clone size is stated in some rows and not others, as once, few, many or a class when expanded.

j_call clone_size d_call v_call cdr3_nt cdr3_aa
TRBJ2-7 many TRBD1 TRBV12-3/TRBV12-4 TGTGCCAGCAGCACGACAGGGGACGAGCAGTACTTC CASSTTGDEQYF
TRBJ2-1 NA NA TRBV5-1 TGCGCCAGCAGCTTGCCAGGGCTGAATGAGCAGTTCTTC CASSLPGLNEQFF
TRBJ2-5 many NA TRBV7-2 TGTGCCAGCAGCTTACTGGGCAGAATAGGCTCCGAGACCCAGTACTTC CASSLLGRIGSETQYF
TRBJ1-4 NA NA TRBV14 TGTGCCAGCAGCCTTACACAGGGCGTGAATGAAAAACTGTTTTTT CASSLTQGVNEKLFF
TRBJ1-3 few NA TRBV7-2 TGTGCCAGCAGCTTCCCCCAAAACACCATATATTTT CASSFPQNTIYF
TRBJ2-3 few TRBD1 TRBV19 TGTGCCAGTAGTAGACGGGACAGGGCTTGGGGCACAGATACGCAGTATTTT CASSRRDRAWGTDTQYF
TRBJ2-1 NA NA TRBV5-1 TGCGCCAGCAGCCCCGACGGGGTTCCCAATGAGCAGTTCTTC CASSPDGVPNEQFF
TRBJ2-1 NA TRBD2 TRBV19 TGTGCCAGTAGTGGTACAGAGCGGGACTATGAGCAGTTCTTC CASSGTERDYEQFF
TRBJ2-5 many TRBD1 TRBV29-1 TGCAGCGGACAGGGGCAAGAGACCCAGTACTTC CSGQGQETQYF
TRBJ1-1 NA NA TRBV6-5 TGTGCCAGCAGTTACTCTGGGGTCTTGGACACTGAAGCTTTCTTT CASSYSGVLDTEAFF
TRBJ2-2 few NA TRBV2 TGTGCCAGCACGACCCCTCGGGGCACCGGGGAGCTGTTTTTT CASTTPRGTGELFF
TRBJ2-2 few NA TRBV20-1 TGCAGTGCTAGAGATCGAAGGAGCACCGGGGAGCTGTTTTTT CSARDRRSTGELFF
TRBJ1-1 many NA TRBV30 TGTGCCTCCTATGAGGGTTCCAGGTGGATCACTGAAGCTTTCTTT CASYEGSRWITEAFF
TRBJ2-5 few TRBD1 TRBV3-1 TGTGCCAGCAGCCGGACAGGGGTGGAGACCCAGTACTTC CASSRTGVETQYF
TRBJ2-5 few TRBD1 TRBV4-1 TGCGCCAGCAGCCACCTACAGGGGCAAGAGACCCAGTACTTC CASSHLQGQETQYF
TRBJ2-3 NA TRBD2 TRBV7-2 TGTGCCAGCAGCCCGTCGGGTGGGCGGGGGGGCATAGATACGCAGTATTTT CASSPSGGRGGIDTQYF
TRBJ2-1 many TRBD2 TRBV5-1 TGCGCCAGCAGCTTTGCCCCGGGAGCGGGGGTGTTCAATGAGCAGTTCTTC CASSFAPGAGVFNEQFF
TRBJ2-7 NA NA TRBV5-1 TGCGCCAGCAGTCAACCAGGGGCGCAGTTTCCCTACGAGCAGTACTTC CASSQPGAQFPYEQYF
TRBJ2-6 NA NA TRBV5-1 TGCGCCAGCAGCCCCCTAAACGGGGCCAACGTCCTGACTTTC CASSPLNGANVLTF
TRBJ2-1 few TRBD2 TRBV5-1 TGCGCCAGCAGTAGACTAGCGGTAAACAATGAGCAGTTCTTC CASSRLAVNNEQFF
TRBJ2-7 few TRBD1 TRBV6-2/TRBV6-3 TGTGCCAGCACCCCTTGGGTAGGGGGCAACGAGCAGTACTTC CASTPWVGGNEQYF
TRBJ1-4 many TRBD1 TRBV29-1 TGCAGCGCACTCAGGGGGCGAAGGGAAAAACTGTTTTTT CSALRGRREKLFF
TRBJ2-7 few NA TRBV12-3/TRBV12-4 TGTGCCAGCAGTTTATTTTCGGTCCACGAGCAGTACTTC CASSLFSVHEQYF
TRBJ1-1 many NA TRBV3-1 TGTGCCAGCAGCCAAGAGTACGGGAATTGGGCTGAAGCTTTCTTT CASSQEYGNWAEAFF
TRBJ1-5 few NA TRBV7-9 TGTGCCAGCAGCTTAGGGGCAACGGGCAATCAGCCCCAGCATTTT CASSLGATGNQPQHF
TRBJ2-1 few NA TRBV10-2 TGCGCCAGTTCCCTTGGTAGGGGGGGAAATGAGCAGTTCTTC CASSLGRGGNEQFF
TRBJ2-1 NA NA TRBV4-2 TGTGCCAGCAGCCCGTCATGGGAGCAGTTCTTC CASSPSWEQFF
TRBJ1-4 NA NA TRBV7-2 TGTGCCAGCAGCTTTGGAGGGGCGAGCGAAAAACTGTTTTTT CASSFGGASEKLFF
TRBJ1-2 few TRBD1 TRBV5-6 TGTGCCAGCAGCTTAAGGACAGGGTGGAACACCTTC CASSLRTGWNTF
TRBJ1-6 NA TRBD1 TRBV12-3/TRBV12-4 TGTGCCAGCAGTTTAATCCTGGACAGGGGGCTTTTTAATAATTCACCCCTCCACTTT CASSLILDRGLFNNSPLHF
TRBJ1-6 many NA TRBV7-2 TGTGCCAGCAGCTTAGCGGGTAATGGGGCAGGCCCCCTCCACTTT CASSLAGNGAGPLHF
TRBJ1-5 NA TRBD1 TRBV4-1 TGCGCCAGCAGCCAAGTGGGCTTAGACAGGGATAAGCAGCCCCAGCATTTT CASSQVGLDRDKQPQHF
TRBJ2-3 few TRBD2 TRBV6-5 TGTGCCAGCAGTTACGACGGGGGGGCATCGAGGGATACGCAGTATTTT CASSYDGGASRDTQYF
TRBJ2-2 few NA TRBV5-1 TGCGCCAGCAGCTTGATCCTAGCAGGCGGGGAGCTGTTTTTT CASSLILAGGELFF
TRBJ2-5 NA NA TRBV3-1 TGTGCCAGCAGCCCCGTTGGGGGGGGCGAAGGACAGACCCAGTACTTC CASSPVGGGEGQTQYF
TRBJ2-2 few TRBD2 TRBV7-8 TGTGCCAGCAGCACTAGCGGGGGGCCGACCGGGGAGCTGTTTTTT CASSTSGGPTGELFF
TRBJ2-4 NA NA TRBV29-1 TGCAGCGTTGTCGACCTGACGGGGGGCCTAGCCAAAAACATTCAGTACTTC CSVVDLTGGLAKNIQYF
TRBJ2-1 many NA TRBV7-2 TGTGCCAGCAGCTTAAACACCTACAATGAGCAGTTCTTC CASSLNTYNEQFF
TRBJ1-1 NA TRBD1 TRBV20-1 TGCAGTGCTAGACTTGACAGGGGCCCTGAAGCTTTCTTT CSARLDRGPEAFF
TRBJ2-1 many NA TRBV7-2 TGTGCCAGCAGCTTAGCGGGGGGAAGGGATGAGCAGTTCTTC CASSLAGGRDEQFF
TRBJ2-1 many NA TRBV5-1 TGCGCCAGCAGCTTGGCGATCCATGAGCAGTTCTTC CASSLAIHEQFF
TRBJ2-3 NA NA TRBV10-3 TGTGCCATCAGTGCGGGTGGAGCGGCAGATACGCAGTATTTT CAISAGGAADTQYF
TRBJ1-5 many TRBD1 TRBV28 TGTGCCAGCAATCCGGGGGGGACAGACGGTAAGCCCCAGCATTTT CASNPGGTDGKPQHF
TRBJ1-5 many NA TRBV20-1 TGCAGTGCTCAGGGACTGGAGTTATATCAGCCCCAGCATTTT CSAQGLELYQPQHF